This T cell receptor (beta chain) is from a study of shared clonotypes between healthy human individuals. Donation came from healthy HIV-negative adults that had no recent acute infections or vaccinations. The authors loaded 200 ng DNA, some 32,000 T cell genomes, into sorted-subset replicate PCRs. The repertoire was sequenced with immunoSEQ multiplex PCR; TCRdb's copy has only in-frame clones and lacks some. The sample lists about 380,000 clones, about 96% occurring once. On this clone: The antigen is not known. The same CDR3 arises from other DNA sequences in this sample as well.

Overall study findings and caveats: Blood alone was sampled, and tissue repertoires likely differ. Among the subsets, naive ones generally showed larger estimated richness than memory ones.

The receptor was derived from a young man in good health. The sequenced sample consisted of memory CD8+ T cells sorted from blood. Specified subset: CD45RO+ cells pooled with CCR7-negative TemRA cells.

CDR3 region: CASSLGSGANVLTF. Here the CDR3 DNA reads TGTGCCAGCAGCTTAGGGTCTGGGGCCAACGTCCTGACTTTC. The rearrangement joins TRBV7-9 to TRBJ2-6; no reliable D call. The CDR3 runs to 14 residues. Germline values: CDR1 SEHNR, CDR2 FQNEAQ (reference sequence). V was cut by 1 base and J by 1 base, with 2 bases left in between.